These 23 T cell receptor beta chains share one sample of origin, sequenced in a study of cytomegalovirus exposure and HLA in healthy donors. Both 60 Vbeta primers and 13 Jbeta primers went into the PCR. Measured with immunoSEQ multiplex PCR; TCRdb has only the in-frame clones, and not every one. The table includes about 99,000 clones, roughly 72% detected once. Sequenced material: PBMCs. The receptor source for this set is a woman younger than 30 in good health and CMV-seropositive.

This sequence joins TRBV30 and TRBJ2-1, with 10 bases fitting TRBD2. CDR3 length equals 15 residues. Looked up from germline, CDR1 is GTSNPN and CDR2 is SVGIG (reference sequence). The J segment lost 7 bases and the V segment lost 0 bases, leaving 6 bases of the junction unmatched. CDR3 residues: CAWSVAAGGGNEQFF. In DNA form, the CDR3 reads TGTGCCTGGAGTGTTGCAGCGGGAGGGGGGAATGAGCAGTTCTTC.

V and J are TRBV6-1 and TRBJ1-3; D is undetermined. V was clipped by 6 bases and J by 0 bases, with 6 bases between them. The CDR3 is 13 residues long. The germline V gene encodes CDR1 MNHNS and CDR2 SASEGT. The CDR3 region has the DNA TGTGCCAGCAGGAGGAGCTCTGGAAACACCATATATTTT. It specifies CASRRSSGNTIYF.

CDR3 DNA: TGTGCCAGCAGCCAAACTTCCGGGACTAGCACAGATACGCAGTATTTT. It is translated as CASSQTSGTSTDTQYF. The chain uses TRBV9 and TRBJ2-3; D may be TRBD2 (6 bases). This CDR3 contains 16 residues. Between the trimmed V and J ends, which lost 4 bases and 0 bases, there was a span of 15 bases. Per germline, CDR1 SGDLS and CDR2 YYNGEE.

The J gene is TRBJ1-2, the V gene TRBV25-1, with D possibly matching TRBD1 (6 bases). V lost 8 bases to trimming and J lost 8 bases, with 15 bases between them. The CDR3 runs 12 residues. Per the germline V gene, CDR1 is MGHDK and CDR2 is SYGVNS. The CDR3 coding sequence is TGTGCCAGCGGGACACAACCCTGGGGCTACACCTTC. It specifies CASGTQPWGYTF.

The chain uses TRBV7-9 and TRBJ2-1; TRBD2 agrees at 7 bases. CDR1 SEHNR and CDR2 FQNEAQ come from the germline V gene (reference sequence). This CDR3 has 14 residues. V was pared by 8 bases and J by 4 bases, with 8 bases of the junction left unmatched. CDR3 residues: CASPPSGAYNEQFF. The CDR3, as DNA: TGTGCCAGCCCCCCCAGCGGGGCGTACAATGAGCAGTTCTTC.

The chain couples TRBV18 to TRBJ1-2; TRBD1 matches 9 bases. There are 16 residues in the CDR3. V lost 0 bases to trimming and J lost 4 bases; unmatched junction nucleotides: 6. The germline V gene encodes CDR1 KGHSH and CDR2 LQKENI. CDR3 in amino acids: CASSPPGTGKVYGYTF. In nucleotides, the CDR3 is TGTGCCAGCTCACCACCCGGGACAGGGAAAGTCTATGGCTACACCTTC.

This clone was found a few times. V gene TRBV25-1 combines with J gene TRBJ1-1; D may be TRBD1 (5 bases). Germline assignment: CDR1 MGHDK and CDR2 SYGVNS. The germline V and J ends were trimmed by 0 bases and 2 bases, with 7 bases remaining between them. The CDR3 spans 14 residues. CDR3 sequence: CASSEYGHNTEAFF. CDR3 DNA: TGTGCCAGCAGTGAATATGGACATAACACTGAAGCTTTCTTT.

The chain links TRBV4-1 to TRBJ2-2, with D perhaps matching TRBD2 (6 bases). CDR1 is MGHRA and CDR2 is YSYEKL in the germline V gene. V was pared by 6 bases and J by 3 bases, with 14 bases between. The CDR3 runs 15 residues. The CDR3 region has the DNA TGCGCCAGCAGGGATGCGGGAACCTACACCGGGGAGCTGTTTTTT. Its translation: CASRDAGTYTGELFF.

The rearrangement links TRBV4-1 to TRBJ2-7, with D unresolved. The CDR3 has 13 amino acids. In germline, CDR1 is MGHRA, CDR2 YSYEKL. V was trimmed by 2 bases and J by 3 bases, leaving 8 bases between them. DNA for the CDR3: TGCGCCAGCAGCCAAAGATACGGCTACGAGCAGTACTTC. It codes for CASSQRYGYEQYF.

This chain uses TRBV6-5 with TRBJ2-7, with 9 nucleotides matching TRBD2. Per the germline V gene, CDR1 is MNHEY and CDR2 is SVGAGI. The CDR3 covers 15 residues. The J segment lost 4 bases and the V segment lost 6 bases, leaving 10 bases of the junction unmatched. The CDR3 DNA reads TGTGCCAGCAGCCAGCTAGCGGGACCGGGTTACGAGCAGTACTTC. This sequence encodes CASSQLAGPGYEQYF.

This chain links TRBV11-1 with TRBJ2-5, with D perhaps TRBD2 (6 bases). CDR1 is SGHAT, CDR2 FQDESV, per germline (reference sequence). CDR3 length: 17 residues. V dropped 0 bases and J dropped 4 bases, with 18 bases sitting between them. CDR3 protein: CASSLADAGSLGETQYF. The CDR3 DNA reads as TGTGCCAGCAGCTTAGCGGACGCGGGGAGCCTCGGAGAGACCCAGTACTTC.

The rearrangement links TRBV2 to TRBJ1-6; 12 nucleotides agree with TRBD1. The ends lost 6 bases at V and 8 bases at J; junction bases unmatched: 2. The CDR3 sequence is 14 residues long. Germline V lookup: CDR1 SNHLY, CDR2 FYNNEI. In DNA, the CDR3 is TGTGCCAGCAGGGGGACAGGGGGCCATTCACCCCTCCACTTT. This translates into CASRGTGGHSPLHF.

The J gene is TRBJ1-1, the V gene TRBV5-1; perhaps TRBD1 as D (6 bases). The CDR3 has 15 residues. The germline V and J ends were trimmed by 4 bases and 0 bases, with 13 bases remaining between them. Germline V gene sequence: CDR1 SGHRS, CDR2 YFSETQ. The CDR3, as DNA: TGCGCCAGCAGCCGGGAGGCAGGGGTGAACACTGAAGCTTTCTTT. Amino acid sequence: CASSREAGVNTEAFF.

The CDR3 DNA sequence: TGTCCCGCGGACAGGCTCGGCTACGAGCAGTACTTC. Translated, it gives CPADRLGYEQYF. The genes are TRBV17 and TRBJ2-7; TRBD1 was called by the table and not checked on the DNA. TRBV17 is assigned to the ORF class and has an uncertain function. CDR3 length equals 12 residues.

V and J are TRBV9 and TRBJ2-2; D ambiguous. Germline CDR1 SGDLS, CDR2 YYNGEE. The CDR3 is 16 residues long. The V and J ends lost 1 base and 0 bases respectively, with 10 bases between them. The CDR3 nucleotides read TGTGCCAGCAGCGTACTTGTAGATCCGAACACCGGGGAGCTGTTTTTT. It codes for CASSVLVDPNTGELFF. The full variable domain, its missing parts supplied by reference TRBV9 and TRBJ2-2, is DSGVTQTPKHLITATGQRVTLRCSPRSGDLSVYWYQQSLDQGLQFLIQYYNGEERAKGNILERFSAQQFPDLHSELNLSSLELGDSALYFCASSVLVDPNTGELFFGEGSRLTVL.

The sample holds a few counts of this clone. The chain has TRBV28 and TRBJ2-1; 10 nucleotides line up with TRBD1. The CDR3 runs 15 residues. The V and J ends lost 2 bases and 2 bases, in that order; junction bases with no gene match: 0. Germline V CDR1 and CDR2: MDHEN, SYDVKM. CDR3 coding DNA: TGTGCCAGCAGTTTAGGGACAGGGGCCTACAATGAGCAGTTCTTC. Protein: CASSLGTGAYNEQFF.

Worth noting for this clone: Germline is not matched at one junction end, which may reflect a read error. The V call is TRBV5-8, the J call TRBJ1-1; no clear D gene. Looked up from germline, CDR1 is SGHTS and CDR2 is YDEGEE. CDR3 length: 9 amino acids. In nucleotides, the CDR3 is TGTGCCAGCAGCTTTCTCCTGCGTTTT. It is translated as CASSFLLRF.

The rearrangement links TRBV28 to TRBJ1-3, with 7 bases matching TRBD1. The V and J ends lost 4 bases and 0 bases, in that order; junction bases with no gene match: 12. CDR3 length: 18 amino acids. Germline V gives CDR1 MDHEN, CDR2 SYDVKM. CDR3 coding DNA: TGTGCCAGCAGTTCCCATGCTACAGGGGTTGACTCTGGAAACACCATATATTTT. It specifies CASSSHATGVDSGNTIYF.

CDR3 in amino acids: CASSLWTSGENEQFF. Here the CDR3 DNA reads TGTGCCAGCAGCTTATGGACTAGCGGGGAGAATGAGCAGTTCTTC. The chain links TRBV11-3 to TRBJ2-1; 12 bases fit TRBD2. With 2 bases clipped from V and 7 bases from J, the junction kept 3 bases outside the gene matches. The CDR3 has 15 residues. CDR1 and CDR2 (germline): SGHNT, YENEEA.

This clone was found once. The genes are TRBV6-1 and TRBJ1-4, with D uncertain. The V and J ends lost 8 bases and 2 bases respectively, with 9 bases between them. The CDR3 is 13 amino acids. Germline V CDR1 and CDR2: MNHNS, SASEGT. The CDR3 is CASEGFTNEKLFF. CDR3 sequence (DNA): TGTGCCAGCGAGGGTTTCACTAATGAAAAACTGTTTTTT.

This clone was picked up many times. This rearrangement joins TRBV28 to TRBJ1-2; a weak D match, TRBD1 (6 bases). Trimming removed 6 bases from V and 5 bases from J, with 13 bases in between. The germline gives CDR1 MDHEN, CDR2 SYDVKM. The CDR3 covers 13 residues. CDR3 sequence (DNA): TGTGCCAGCAGGACAGAGAGGGGGTATGGCTACACCTTC. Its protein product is CASRTERGYGYTF.

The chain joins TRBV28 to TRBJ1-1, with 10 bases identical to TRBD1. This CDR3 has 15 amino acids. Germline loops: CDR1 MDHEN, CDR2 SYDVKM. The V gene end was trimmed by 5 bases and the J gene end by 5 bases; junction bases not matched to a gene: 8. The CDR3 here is CASSKRGTGVTEAFF. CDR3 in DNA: TGTGCCAGCAGTAAAAGAGGGACAGGGGTTACTGAAGCTTTCTTT.

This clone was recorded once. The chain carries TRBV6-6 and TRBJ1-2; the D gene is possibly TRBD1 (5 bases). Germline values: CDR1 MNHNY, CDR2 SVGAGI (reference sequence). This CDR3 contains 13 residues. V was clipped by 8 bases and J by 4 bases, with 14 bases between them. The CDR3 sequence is CASAGQGAYGYTF. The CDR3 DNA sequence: TGTGCCAGCGCTGGGCAGGGCGCCTATGGCTACACCTTC.